This T cell receptor beta chain was observed in a study of human thymus T cells. Study observations and caveats: Within thymic and blood repertoires, V and J gene usage appeared to be biased.

Samples came from healthy Finnish infants during open corrective cardiac surgery. All available leukocytes, rather than a set cell count, yielded the blood DNA. To note about this clone: What it recognizes is unknown.

The repertoire was sequenced with immunoSEQ multiplex PCR; TCRdb's copy has only in-frame clones and lacks some. The table has more than 50,000 clones, over 85% seen once. The CDR3 consists of 16 residues. Germline V gene sequence: CDR1 SEHNR, CDR2 FQNEAQ (reference sequence). V lost 3 bases and J lost 5; bases outside the gene matches: 10. This TCR derives from a boy in the first two years of life with a congenital heart defect but otherwise immunologically healthy. The sequencing sample was made of blood. The gene calls are TRBV7-9 and TRBJ1-3, with 7 bases matching TRBD1. The CDR3 is CASSFGDRQGRNTIYF. In nucleotides, the CDR3 is TGTGCCAGCAGCTTCGGGGACAGACAGGGAAGAAACACCATATATTTT.